These 7 T cell receptor beta chains were all obtained from the same sample, sequenced in a study of blood T cell repertoires in COVID-19. Method: immunoSEQ multiplex PCR; TCRdb's copy keeps in-frame clones and lacks some. The data hold a few hundred thousand clones, with 90% observed a single time. The sequenced material came from peripheral blood. These receptors were obtained from a woman in her forties with COVID-19, enrolled during active disease.

The chain uses TRBV20-1 and TRBJ1-6; D might be TRBD1 (5 bases). V shed 3 bases and J shed 9 bases, with 15 bases lying between them. This CDR3 spans 14 amino acids. The germline gives CDR1 DFQATT, CDR2 SNEGSKA (reference sequence). Here the CDR3 DNA reads TGCAGTGCTAGTGAACAGGTATCAGGTTCACCCCTCCACTTT. Translation gives CSASEQVSGSPLHF.

There are a few counts of this clone. The CDR3 nucleotides read TGTGCCAGTAGTATTAAACCGACAGGGGCTGGCTACACCTTC. Its translation: CASSIKPTGAGYTF. The chain uses TRBV19 and TRBJ1-2; 8 bases match TRBD1. This CDR3 region has 14 residues. V gave up 3 bases and J gave up 7 bases; unmatched junction bases: 7. The V gene's germline CDR1 is LNHDA and CDR2 SQIVND (reference sequence).

The chain joins TRBV6-5 to TRBJ2-7; D possibly corresponds to TRBD1 (5 bases). Germline CDR1 and CDR2: MNHEY and SVGAGI. Between the trimmed V and J ends, which lost 5 bases and 9 bases, there was a span of 23 bases. The CDR3 covers 15 residues. The CDR3 sequence: CASSPGHNAYDRQYF. The CDR3 DNA reads TGTGCCAGCAGTCCCGGACACAACGCCTACGATCGGCAGTACTTC.

Comments on this clone: The same CDR3 arises from other DNA sequences in this sample as well. The rearrangement links TRBV28 to TRBJ1-6; D unresolved. V lost 3 bases and J 10 bases, leaving 10 bases between the germline ends. Germline V gene data show CDR1 as MDHEN and CDR2 as SYDVKM. The CDR3 has 13 amino acids. The CDR3 spells CASSFRGNSPLHF. In DNA, the CDR3 is TGTGCCAGCAGTTTTCGGGGTAACTCACCCCTCCACTTT.

The CDR3 DNA sequence: TGTGCCAGCCGGGCAGGGGGGTCGTACGAGCAGTACTTC. Residues: CASRAGGSYEQYF. The chain carries TRBV2 and TRBJ2-7; TRBD1 might be the D (7 bases). V lost 8 bases, J lost 4 bases, and 15 bases lay in between. The CDR3 has 13 amino acids. Germline-derived CDR1 and CDR2 are SNHLY and FYNNEI.

The gene calls are TRBV5-1 and TRBJ2-7; D is ambiguous. Trimming took off 3 bases at V and 0 bases at J, with 10 bases between the two ends. Germline-derived CDR1 and CDR2 are SGHRS and YFSETQ. The CDR3 covers 14 residues. CDR3 region: CASSSYTSSYEQYF. The CDR3 nucleotides are TGCGCCAGCAGCTCTTACACAAGCTCCTACGAGCAGTACTTC. The whole variable domain, remainder taken from reference TRBV5-1 and TRBJ2-7, is KAGVTQTPRYLIKTRGQQVTLSCSPISGHRSVSWYQQTPGQGLQFLFEYFSETQRNKGNFPGRFSGRQFSNSRSEMNVSTLELGDSALYLCASSSYTSSYEQYFGPGTRLTVT.

The chain employs TRBV5-6 and TRBJ1-4; D remains ambiguous. The length of the CDR3 is 15 residues. The ends were cut back, 1 base at V and 8 bases at J, with 15 bases in the middle. Per germline, CDR1 SGHDT and CDR2 YYEEEE. CDR3 region: CASSLSGEPVEKLFF. CDR3 nucleotide sequence: TGTGCCAGCAGCTTGTCCGGGGAGCCGGTCGAAAAACTGTTTTTT.